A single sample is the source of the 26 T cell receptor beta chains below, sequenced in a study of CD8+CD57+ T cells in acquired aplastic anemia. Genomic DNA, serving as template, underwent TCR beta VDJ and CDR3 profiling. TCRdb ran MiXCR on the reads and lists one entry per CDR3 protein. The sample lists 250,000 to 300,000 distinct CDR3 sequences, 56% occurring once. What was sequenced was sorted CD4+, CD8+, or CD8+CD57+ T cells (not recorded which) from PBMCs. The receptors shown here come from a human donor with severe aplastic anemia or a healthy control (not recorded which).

The chain's CDR3 is CASSFHGAEQPQHF. In nucleotides, the CDR3 is TGTGCCAGCAGTTTTCACGGAGCTGAACAGCCCCAGCATTTT. The chain couples TRBV12-3 or TRBV12-4 to TRBJ1-5; D uncertain. V was shortened by 3 bases and J by 7 bases, with 13 bases between the two germline ends. CDR3 size: 14 residues.

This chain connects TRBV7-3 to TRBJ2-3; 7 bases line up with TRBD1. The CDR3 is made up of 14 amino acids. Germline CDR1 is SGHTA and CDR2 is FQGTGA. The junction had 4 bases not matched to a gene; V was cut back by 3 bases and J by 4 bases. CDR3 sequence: CASSFHRGADTQYF. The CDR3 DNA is TGTGCCAGCAGCTTCCACAGGGGAGCAGATACGCAGTATTTT.

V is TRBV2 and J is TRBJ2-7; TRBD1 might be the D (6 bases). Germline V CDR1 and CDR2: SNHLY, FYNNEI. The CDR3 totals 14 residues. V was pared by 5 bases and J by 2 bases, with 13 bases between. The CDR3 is CASSSDSLAYEQYF. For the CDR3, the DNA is TGTGCCAGCAGTTCGGACAGCCTTGCCTACGAGCAGTACTTC.

The CDR3 sequence: CASSEGTRTTGELFF. In DNA form, the CDR3 reads TGTGCCAGCAGTGAAGGGACTCGAACCACCGGGGAGCTGTTTTTT. The chain joins TRBV25-1 to TRBJ2-2; D possibly corresponds to TRBD2 (6 bases). Trimming pared 2 bases from V and 4 bases from J, leaving 11 bases between. The length of the CDR3 is 15 residues. Germline-derived CDR1 and CDR2 are MGHDK and SYGVNS.

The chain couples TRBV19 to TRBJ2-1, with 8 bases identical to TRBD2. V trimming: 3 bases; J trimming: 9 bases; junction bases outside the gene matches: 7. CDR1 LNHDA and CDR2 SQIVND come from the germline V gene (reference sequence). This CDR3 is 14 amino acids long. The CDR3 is CASSIPGLVGEQFF. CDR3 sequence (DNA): TGTGCCAGTAGTATTCCGGGACTAGTTGGTGAGCAGTTCTTC.

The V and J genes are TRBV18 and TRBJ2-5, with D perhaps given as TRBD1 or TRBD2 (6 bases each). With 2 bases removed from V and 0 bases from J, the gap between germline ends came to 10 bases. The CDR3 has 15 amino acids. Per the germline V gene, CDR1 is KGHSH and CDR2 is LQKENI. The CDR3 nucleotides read TGTGCCAGCTCACCAAACGGGGGCTACCAAGAGACCCAGTACTTC. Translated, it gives CASSPNGGYQETQYF.

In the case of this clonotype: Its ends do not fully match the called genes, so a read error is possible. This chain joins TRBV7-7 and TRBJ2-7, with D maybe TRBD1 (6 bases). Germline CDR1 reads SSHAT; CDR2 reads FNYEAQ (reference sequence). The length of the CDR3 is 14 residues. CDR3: CASSRGHLNYEQYF. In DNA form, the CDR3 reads TGTGCTAGCAGCCGGGGACACTTAAACTACGAGCAGTACTTC. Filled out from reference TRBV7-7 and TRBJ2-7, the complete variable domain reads GAGVSQSPRYKVTKRGQDVTLRCDPISSHATLYWYQQALGQGPEFLTYFNYEAQPDKSGLPSDRFSAERPEGSISTLTIQRTEQRDSAMYRCASSRGHLNYEQYFGPGTRLTVT.

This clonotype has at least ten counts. The CDR3 spells CAISVAGGRETQYF. The DNA for the CDR3 is TGTGCCATCAGCGTAGCGGGGGGGCGAGAGACCCAGTACTTC. This sequence joins TRBV10-3 and TRBJ2-5, with 11 bases matching TRBD2. From germline, CDR1 is ENHRY and CDR2 SYGVKD. J was trimmed by 4 bases and V by 6 bases; bases with no gene match: 4. The CDR3 has 14 residues.

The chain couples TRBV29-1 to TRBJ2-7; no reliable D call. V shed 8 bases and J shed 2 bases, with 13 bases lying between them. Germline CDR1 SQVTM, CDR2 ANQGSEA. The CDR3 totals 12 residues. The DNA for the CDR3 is TGCAGCTTGGTTGGCTCAGCCTACGAGCAGTACTTC. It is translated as CSLVGSAYEQYF.

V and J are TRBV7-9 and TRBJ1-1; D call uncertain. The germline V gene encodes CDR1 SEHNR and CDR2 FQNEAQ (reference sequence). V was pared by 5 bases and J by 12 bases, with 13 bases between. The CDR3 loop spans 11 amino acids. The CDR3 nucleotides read TGTGCCAGCAGCCGAGCGAAGGTAACTTTCTTT. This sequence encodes CASSRAKVTFF.

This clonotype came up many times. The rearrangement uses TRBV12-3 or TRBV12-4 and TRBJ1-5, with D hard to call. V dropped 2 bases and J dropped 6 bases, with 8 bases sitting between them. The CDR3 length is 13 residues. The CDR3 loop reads CASSLSLGQPQHF. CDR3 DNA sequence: TGTGCCAGCAGTTTAAGTTTAGGTCAGCCCCAGCATTTT.

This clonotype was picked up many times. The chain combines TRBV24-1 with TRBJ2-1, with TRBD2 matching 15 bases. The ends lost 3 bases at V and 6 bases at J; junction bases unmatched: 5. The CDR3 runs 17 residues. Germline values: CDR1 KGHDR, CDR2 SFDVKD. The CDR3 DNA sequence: TGTGCCACCAGTGATGGACTAGCGGGGGGGTGGGGCAATGAGCAGTTCTTC. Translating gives CATSDGLAGGWGNEQFF.

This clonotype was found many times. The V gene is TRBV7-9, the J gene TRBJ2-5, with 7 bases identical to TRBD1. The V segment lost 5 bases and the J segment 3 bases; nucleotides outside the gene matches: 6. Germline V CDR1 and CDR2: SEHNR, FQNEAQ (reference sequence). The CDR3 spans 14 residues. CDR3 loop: CASSRNRGEETQYF. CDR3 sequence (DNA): TGTGCCAGCAGCCGAAACAGGGGCGAAGAGACCCAGTACTTC.

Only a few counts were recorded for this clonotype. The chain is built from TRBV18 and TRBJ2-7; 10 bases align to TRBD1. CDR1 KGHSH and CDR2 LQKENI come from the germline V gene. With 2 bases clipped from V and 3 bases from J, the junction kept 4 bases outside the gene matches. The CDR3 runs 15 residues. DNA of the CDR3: TGTGCCAGCTCACCAGAGACAGGGGGCGTCTACGAGCAGTACTTC. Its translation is CASSPETGGVYEQYF.

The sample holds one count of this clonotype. The CDR3 is CAIFKGNYGYTF. The DNA of the CDR3 is TGTGCCATCTTCAAGGGCAACTATGGCTACACCTTC. The chain recombines TRBV10-3 with TRBJ1-2; D remains ambiguous. Germline-derived CDR1 and CDR2 are ENHRY and SYGVKD. V lost 8 bases, J lost 2 bases, and 9 bases lay in between. This CDR3 contains 12 residues.

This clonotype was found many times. The DNA for the CDR3 is TGTGCCAGCAGCCAGGCGGGGACAGGATTCAATCAGCCCCAGCATTTT. Amino acid sequence: CASSQAGTGFNQPQHF. This chain links TRBV3-1 with TRBJ1-5; 8 nucleotides match TRBD1. V gave up 3 bases and J gave up 3 bases; unmatched junction bases: 7. Germline loops: CDR1 LGHDT, CDR2 YNNKEL (reference sequence). This CDR3 has 16 amino acids.

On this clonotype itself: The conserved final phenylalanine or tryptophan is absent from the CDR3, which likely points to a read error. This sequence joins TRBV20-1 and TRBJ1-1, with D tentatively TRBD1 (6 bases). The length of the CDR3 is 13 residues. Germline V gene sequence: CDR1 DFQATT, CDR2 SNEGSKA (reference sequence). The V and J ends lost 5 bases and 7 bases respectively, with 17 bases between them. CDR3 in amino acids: CSAGSWGAVEAFS. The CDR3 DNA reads TGCAGTGCTGGATCGTGGGGGGCTGTTGAAGCTTTCTCT.

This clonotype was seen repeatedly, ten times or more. This CDR3 reads CASSQSQGAGQPQHF. The CDR3 nucleotides read TGTGCCAGCAGCCAGTCCCAGGGGGCAGGACAGCCCCAGCATTTT. V and J are TRBV4-2 and TRBJ1-5, with 8 bases matching TRBD1. The junction had 8 bases not matched to a gene; V was cut back by 3 bases and J by 7 bases. The CDR3 sequence is 15 residues long. Looked up from germline, CDR1 is LGHNA and CDR2 is YNFKEQ.

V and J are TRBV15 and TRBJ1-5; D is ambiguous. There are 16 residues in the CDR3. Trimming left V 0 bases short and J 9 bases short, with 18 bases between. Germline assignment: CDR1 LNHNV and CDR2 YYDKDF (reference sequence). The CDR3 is CATSRDVQSGKWPQHF. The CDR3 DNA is TGTGCCACCAGCAGAGATGTACAGTCTGGTAAATGGCCCCAGCATTTT.

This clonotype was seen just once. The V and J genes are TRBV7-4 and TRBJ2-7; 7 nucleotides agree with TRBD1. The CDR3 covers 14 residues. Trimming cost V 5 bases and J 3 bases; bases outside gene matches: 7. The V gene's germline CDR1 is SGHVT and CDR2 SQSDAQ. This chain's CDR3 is CASSQGYRGYEQYF. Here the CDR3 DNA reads TGTGCCAGCAGCCAAGGGTACAGGGGCTACGAGCAGTACTTC.

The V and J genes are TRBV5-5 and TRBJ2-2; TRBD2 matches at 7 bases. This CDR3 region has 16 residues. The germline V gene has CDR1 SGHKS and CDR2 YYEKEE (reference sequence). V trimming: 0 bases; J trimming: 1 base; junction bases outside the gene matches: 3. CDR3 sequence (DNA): TGTGCCAGCAGCTTGGAGGGGAGGGTGAACACCGGGGAGCTGTTTTTT. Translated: CASSLEGRVNTGELFF.

This CDR3 is CASSPLGGAETQYF. CDR3 coding DNA: TGTGCCAGCAGTCCCCTTGGGGGCGCAGAGACCCAGTACTTC. The rearrangement uses TRBV7-6 and TRBJ2-5, with D tentatively TRBD1 (6 bases). Per the germline V gene, CDR1 is SGHVS and CDR2 is FNYEAQ. Trimming took 6 bases from V and 4 from J, leaving 15 bases between them. The CDR3 covers 14 residues.

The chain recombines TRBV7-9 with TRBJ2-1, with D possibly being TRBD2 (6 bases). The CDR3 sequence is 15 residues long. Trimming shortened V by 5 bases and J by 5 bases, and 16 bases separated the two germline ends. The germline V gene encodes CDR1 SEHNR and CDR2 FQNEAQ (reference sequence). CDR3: CASSPIRGYDNEQFF. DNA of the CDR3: TGTGCCAGCAGCCCCATACGGGGGTATGACAATGAGCAGTTCTTC.

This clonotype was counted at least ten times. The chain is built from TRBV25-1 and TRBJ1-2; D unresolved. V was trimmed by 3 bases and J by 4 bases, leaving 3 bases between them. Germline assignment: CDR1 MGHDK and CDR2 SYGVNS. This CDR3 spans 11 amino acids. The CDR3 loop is CASSEIYGYTF. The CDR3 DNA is TGTGCCAGCAGTGAGATCTATGGCTACACCTTC.

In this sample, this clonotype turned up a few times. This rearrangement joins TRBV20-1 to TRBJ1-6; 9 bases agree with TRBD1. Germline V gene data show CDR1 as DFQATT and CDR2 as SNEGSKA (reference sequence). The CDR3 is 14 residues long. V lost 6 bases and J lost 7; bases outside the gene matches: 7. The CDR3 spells CSANTGGANSPLHF. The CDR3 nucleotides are TGCAGTGCAAACACAGGGGGCGCGAATTCACCCCTCCACTTT.

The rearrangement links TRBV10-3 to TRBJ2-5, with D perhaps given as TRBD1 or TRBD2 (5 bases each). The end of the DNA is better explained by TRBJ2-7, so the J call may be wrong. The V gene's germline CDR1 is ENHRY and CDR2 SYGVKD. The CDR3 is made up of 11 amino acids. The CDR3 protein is CAIGGSYEQYF. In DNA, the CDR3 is TGTGCCATCGGGGGATCCTACGAGCAGTACTTC.